A single sample gave rise to the 11 T cell receptor beta chains below, sequenced in a study of shared clonotypes between healthy human individuals. Using immunoSEQ multiplex PCR, the repertoire was profiled, and TCRdb retains in-frame clones only, with some absent. The repertoire holds roughly 2 million clones, with about 94% as singletons. CD45RO-negative, CCR7-positively selected cells formed the naive CD8 fraction, excluding terminally differentiated effector memory CD45RA+ cells. Sample: naive CD8+ T cells sorted from blood. The receptors stem from a man younger than 35 in good health.

The rearrangement uses TRBV7-9 and TRBJ2-3; D is unclear. Germline CDR1 is SEHNR and CDR2 is FQNEAQ (reference sequence). The CDR3 has 13 residues. Trimming pared 5 bases from V and 3 bases from J, leaving 9 bases between. The CDR3 nucleotides are TGTGCCAGCAGCCAAAGTGGGACAGATACGCAGTATTTT. Residues: CASSQSGTDTQYF.

This clone was seen just once. V usage is TRBV7-9 and J usage is TRBJ2-7; tentatively, D is TRBD2 (6 bases). The CDR3 spans 12 residues. Trimming removed 3 bases at V and 9 bases at J, with 12 bases between. Per the germline V gene, CDR1 is SEHNR and CDR2 is FQNEAQ (reference sequence). For the CDR3, the DNA is TGTGCCAGCAGCTTTCCCAGGGAGGCGCAGTACTTC. Translation gives CASSFPREAQYF. Filled out from reference TRBV7-9 and TRBJ2-7, the complete variable domain reads DTGVSQNPRHKITKRGQNVTFRCDPISEHNRLYWYRQTLGQGPEFLTYFQNEAQLEKSRLLSDRFSAERPKGSFSTLEIQRTEQGDSAMYLCASSFPREAQYFGPGTRLTVT.

The rearrangement uses TRBV6-6 and TRBJ2-1, with D perhaps matching TRBD2 (5 bases). Trimming took 5 bases from V and 0 from J, leaving 11 bases between them. Germline loops: CDR1 MNHNY, CDR2 SVGAGI (reference sequence). The length of the CDR3 is 15 residues. This chain's CDR3 is CASSKLVSSYNEQFF. CDR3 nucleotide sequence: TGTGCCAGCAGTAAACTAGTAAGCTCCTACAATGAGCAGTTCTTC.

J is TRBJ1-1 and V is TRBV2; no clear D. The CDR3 contains 13 residues. Germline-derived CDR1 and CDR2 are SNHLY and FYNNEI. The V gene lost 8 bases and the J gene lost 3 bases, with 13 bases spanning the gap. CDR3 amino acids: CASSRWPDTEAFF. The CDR3 DNA reads as TGTGCCAGCTCCCGATGGCCGGACACTGAAGCTTTCTTT. The full variable domain, with the rest looked up from reference TRBV2 and TRBJ1-1, is EPEVTQTPSHQVTQMGQEVILRCVPISNHLYFYWYRQILGQKVEFLVSFYNNEISEKSEIFDDQFSVERPDGSNFTLKIRSTKLEDSAMYFCASSRWPDTEAFFGQGTRLTVV.

This clone was picked up one time. The chain has TRBV25-1 and TRBJ2-5, with 8 bases matching TRBD2. The junction had 10 bases not matched to a gene; V was cut back by 5 bases and J by 5 bases. Germline CDR1 is MGHDK and CDR2 is SYGVNS. The CDR3 covers 15 residues. The DNA for the CDR3 is TGTGCCAGCAGTCTGGGCGGGGGGCTTAAGGAGACCCAGTACTTC. Protein sequence: CASSLGGGLKETQYF.

The count of this clone is one. The chain is built from TRBV6-6 and TRBJ2-7, with unresolved D. The germline V gene has CDR1 MNHNY and CDR2 SVGAGI (reference sequence). The V gene lost 5 bases and the J gene lost 0 bases, with 8 bases spanning the gap. The CDR3 sequence is 13 residues long. Here the CDR3 DNA reads TGTGCCAGCAGTCCCCGAATCTCCTACGAGCAGTACTTC. Translation: CASSPRISYEQYF.

V usage is TRBV11-2 and J usage is TRBJ2-3; D is uncertain. The CDR3 loop spans 11 amino acids. Trimming pared 7 bases from V and 0 bases from J, leaving 2 bases between. The germline CDR1 and CDR2 sequences are SGHAT and FQNNGV. Here the CDR3 reads CASTSTDTQYF. The CDR3 DNA sequence: TGTGCCAGCACGAGCACAGATACGCAGTATTTT.

The V and J genes are TRBV9 and TRBJ2-3; D ambiguous. Deletions cut 0 bases from V and 4 bases from J, with 9 bases between. CDR1 and CDR2 from the germline V gene are SGDLS and YYNGEE. The CDR3 totals 14 residues. CDR3 nucleotide sequence: TGTGCCAGCAGCGTAGGTTGGGCGGCAGATACGCAGTATTTT. As protein: CASSVGWAADTQYF.

The rearrangement joins TRBV9 to TRBJ2-1; D may correspond to TRBD1 or TRBD2 (6 bases each). The CDR3 is 16 amino acids. Germline V gene lookup returns CDR1 SGDLS and CDR2 YYNGEE. The ends were cut back, 1 base at V and 0 bases at J, with 11 bases in the middle. CDR3 in amino acids: CASSVTGGVSYNEQFF. The CDR3 nucleotides are TGTGCCAGCAGCGTAACCGGGGGCGTCTCCTACAATGAGCAGTTCTTC.

This clone was seen a few times. This sample also contains other DNA sequences that code for the same CDR3. This chain connects TRBV30 to TRBJ2-5; 14 nucleotides match TRBD2. CDR1 is GTSNPN, CDR2 SVGIG, per germline (reference sequence). V lost 8 bases, J lost 0 bases, and 8 bases stayed unmatched. The CDR3 contains 16 residues. The CDR3 is CAMGLAGVFDQETQYF. The CDR3 DNA sequence: TGTGCCATGGGACTAGCGGGGGTTTTCGACCAAGAGACCCAGTACTTC.

CDR3 nucleotides: TGTGCCAGCAGCCAGGCATTACTAGCGGGAGTTCTGAATGAGCAGTTCTTC. Translated: CASSQALLAGVLNEQFF. The chain recombines TRBV14 with TRBJ2-1; 11 nucleotides line up with TRBD2. The V gene end was trimmed by 3 bases and the J gene end by 7 bases; junction bases not matched to a gene: 11. The germline V gene encodes CDR1 SGHDN and CDR2 FVKESK. CDR3 length: 17 amino acids.